This T cell receptor beta chain is drawn from a study of T cells in localized non-small cell lung cancer. In regard to this clone: Its antigen is undetermined.

Measured with immunoSEQ multiplex PCR; TCRdb has only the in-frame clones, and not every one. The data show some 6,700 clones, roughly 15% seen once. The uninvolved lung lay at least 2 cm from the tumor margin and lacked atypia. The study's findings and limits: Uninvolved adjacent lung showed peak T cell clonality, exceeding tumor. For the top 100 tumor clones, a median roughly 56 also appeared in adjacent lung.

Source: normal lung tissue next to the tumor, taken before any cancer treatment. This TCR was recovered from an older male donor with stage II squamous cell lung carcinoma.

The CDR3 here is CAWSTSLETQYF. The CDR3 DNA is TGTGCCTGGAGTACATCCTTGGAGACCCAGTACTTC. The J gene is TRBJ2-5, the V gene TRBV30, with unresolved D. This CDR3 contains 12 residues. CDR1 is GTSNPN, CDR2 SVGIG, per germline (reference sequence). V was shortened by 2 bases and J by 5 bases, with 9 bases between the two germline ends.